This T cell receptor beta chain was observed in a study of OX40 agonist ivuxolimab in advanced cancers. Study-wide findings and caveats: Antigen specificity was not determined for the expanded peripheral T cells.

Germline V lookup: CDR1 MNHEY, CDR2 SVGAGI. V lost 2 bases and J 3 bases, leaving 15 bases between the germline ends. The CDR3 totals 16 residues. Clones were sequenced by immunoSEQ multiplex PCR, and TCRdb holds only the in-frame ones, with some missing. This repertoire shows roughly 100,000 clones, 70% to 90% found once; its top ten account for 3% to 4%. On this clone: The antigen remains undetermined.

The chain has TRBV6-5 and TRBJ2-3; D gene ambiguous. This TCR derives from an adult with an advanced solid tumor such as melanoma, head and neck, liver or kidney cancer. The sequenced sample was CD4+ or CD8+ T cells sorted from blood, obtained in a trial of the OX40 agonist ivuxolimab. CDR3 loop: CASSYVGPLGTDTQYF. The CDR3 nucleotides read TGTGCCAGCAGTTACGTAGGGCCTCTGGGTACAGATACGCAGTATTTT.